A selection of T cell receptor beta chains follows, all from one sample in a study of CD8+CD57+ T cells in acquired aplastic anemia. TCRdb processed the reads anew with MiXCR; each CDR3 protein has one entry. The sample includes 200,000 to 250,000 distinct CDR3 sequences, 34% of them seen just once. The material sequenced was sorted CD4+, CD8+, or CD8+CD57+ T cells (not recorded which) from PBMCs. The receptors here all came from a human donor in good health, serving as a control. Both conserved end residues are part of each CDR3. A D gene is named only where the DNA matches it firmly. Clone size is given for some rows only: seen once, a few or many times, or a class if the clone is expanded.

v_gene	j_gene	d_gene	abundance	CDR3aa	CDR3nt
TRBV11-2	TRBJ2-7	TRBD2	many	CASSLGGLAGGSYEQYF	TGTGCCAGCAGCTTAGGCGGGCTAGCGGGAGGTTCCTACGAGCAGTACTTC
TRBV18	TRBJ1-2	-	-	CASSPSYYGYTF	TGTGCCAGCTCACCCTCTTACTATGGCTACACCTTC
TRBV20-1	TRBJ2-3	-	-	CSASATVGNPITDTQYF	TGCAGTGCTAGCGCCACCGTGGGAAATCCCATCACAGATACGCAGTATTTT
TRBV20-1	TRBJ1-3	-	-	CSARDTGLRNTIYF	TGCAGTGCTAGAGATACAGGGCTGAGAAACACCATATATTTT
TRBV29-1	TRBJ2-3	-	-	CSVEVSTDTQYF	TGCAGCGTTGAAGTGAGCACAGATACGCAGTATTTT
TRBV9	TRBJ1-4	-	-	CASSVESGGNNEKLFF	TGTGCCAGCAGCGTTGAATCCGGGGGCAATAATGAAAAACTGTTTTTT
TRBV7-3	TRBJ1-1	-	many	CASNLDRNTEAFF	TGTGCCAGCAACCTCGACAGGAACACTGAAGCTTTCTTT
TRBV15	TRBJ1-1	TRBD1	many	CATSRVAGTGVGTEAFF	TGTGCCACCAGCAGAGTGGCCGGGACAGGGGTCGGCACTGAAGCTTTCTTT
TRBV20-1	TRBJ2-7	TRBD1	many	CSARSPGQGIHEQYF	TGCAGTGCTCGAAGCCCGGGACAGGGGATCCACGAGCAGTACTTC
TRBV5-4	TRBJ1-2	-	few	CASSLGGGDYGYTF	TGTGCCAGCAGCCTCGGGGGGGGGGACTATGGCTACACCTTC
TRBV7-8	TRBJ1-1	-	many	CASSLGGRTIIGTEAFF	TGTGCCAGCAGCTTAGGTGGAAGGACAATTATAGGGACTGAAGCTTTCTTT
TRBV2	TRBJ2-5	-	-	CASSILQETQYF	TGTGCCAGCAGCATACTCCAAGAGACCCAGTACTTC
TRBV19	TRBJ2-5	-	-	CASSIRGETQYF	TGTGCCAGTAGTATCCGGGGAGAGACCCAGTACTTC
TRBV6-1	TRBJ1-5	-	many	CASSRGGGGDQPQHF	TGTGCCAGCAGCCGTGGCGGGGGTGGGGATCAGCCCCAGCATTTT
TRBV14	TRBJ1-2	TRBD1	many	CASSRGQGDGYTF	TGTGCCAGCAGCCGGGGACAGGGTGACGGCTACACCTTC
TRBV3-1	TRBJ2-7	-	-	CASSQGSGDEQYF	TGTGCCAGCAGCCAAGGCTCGGGAGACGAGCAGTACTTC
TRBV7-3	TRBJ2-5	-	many	CASSLTGGRQETQYF	TGTGCCAGCAGCTTAACGGGGGGTAGGCAAGAGACCCAGTACTTC
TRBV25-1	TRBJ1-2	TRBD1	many	CASSELGGGNGYTF	TGTGCCAGCAGTGAATTAGGGGGCGGGAATGGCTACACCTTC
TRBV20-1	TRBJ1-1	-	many	CSARVRRPKYTEAFF	TGCAGTGCTAGAGTAAGACGACCGAAATACACTGAAGCTTTCTTT
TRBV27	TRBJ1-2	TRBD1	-	CASSLGQGRGYTF	TGTGCCAGCAGTCTAGGACAGGGCCGGGGCTACACCTTC